These T cell receptor beta chains were read from a single sample in a study of cytomegalovirus exposure and HLA in healthy donors. Sequencing used immunoSEQ multiplex PCR; TCRdb keeps in-frame clones, though not all of them. The profile shows about 130,000 clones, approximately 77% of them singletons. Sequenced material: PBMCs. These TCRs come from a woman aged 60-75 years in good health and CMV-seronegative. Both conserved end residues are part of each CDR3. The order of the fields is clone size, CDR3 length, D gene, J gene, V gene, CDR3 protein, CDR3 DNA. The D gene is left open where the match is weak. Only some rows state a clone size, as once, few, many or a class for expanded clones.

>NA|17|NA|TRBJ1-6|TRBV2
CASSVGRESSYNSPLHF
TGTGCCAGCAGTGTGGGCAGAGAAAGCTCCTATAATTCACCCCTCCACTTT
>NA|17|NA|TRBJ2-6|TRBV4-1
CASSQDGGQAGANVLTF
TGCGCCAGCAGCCAAGATGGCGGGCAGGCTGGGGCCAACGTCCTGACTTTC
>NA|13|NA|TRBJ2-7|TRBV19
CASSKAVSYEQYF
TGTGCCAGTAGTAAAGCGGTTAGCTACGAGCAGTACTTC
>once|14|TRBD1|TRBJ1-1|TRBV6-1
CASSVGQGKTEAFF
TGTGCCAGCAGTGTAGGACAGGGAAAAACTGAAGCTTTCTTT
>NA|15|NA|TRBJ2-1|TRBV5-1
CASSLGGRSYNEQFF
TGCGCCAGCAGCTTGGGCGGGCGCTCCTACAATGAGCAGTTCTTC
>once|16|NA|TRBJ1-1|TRBV13
CASSLGQGVMNTEAFF
TGTGCCAGCAGCTTGGGGCAGGGTGTTATGAACACTGAAGCTTTCTTT
>NA|14|NA|TRBJ2-7|TRBV19
CASSTVSTSYEQYF
TGTGCCAGTAGTACGGTGAGCACTAGCTACGAGCAGTACTTC
>few|14|NA|TRBJ2-2|TRBV11-2
CASSLAGGPGELFF
TGTGCCAGCAGCTTAGCCGGGGGGCCTGGGGAGCTGTTTTTT
>NA|14|NA|TRBJ1-6|TRBV27
CASSSGGTDSPLHF
TGTGCCAGCAGTTCGGGAGGGACGGATTCACCCCTCCACTTT
>NA|16|TRBD1|TRBJ2-2|TRBV30
CAWSAPGQGASGELFF
TGTGCCTGGAGTGCGCCGGGACAGGGGGCATCGGGGGAGCTGTTTTTT
>NA|16|TRBD2|TRBJ2-3|TRBV9
CASSETSGGLTDTQYF
TGTGCCAGCAGCGAGACTAGCGGGGGCCTCACAGATACGCAGTATTTT
>NA|17|TRBD2|TRBJ2-2|TRBV7-9
CASSLVWTSGYTGELFF
TGTGCCAGCAGCTTAGTATGGACTAGCGGATACACCGGGGAGCTGTTTTTT
>NA|12|TRBD1|TRBJ1-1|TRBV29-1
CSSRGYGTEAFF
TGCAGCTCCAGGGGGTACGGCACTGAAGCTTTCTTT
>NA|14|NA|TRBJ2-7|TRBV27
CASSLSSGTYEQYF
TGTGCCAGCAGTTTATCCTCCGGGACCTACGAGCAGTACTTC
>NA|13|NA|TRBJ1-6|TRBV6-5
CASSYQAVTSLHF
TGTGCCAGCAGTTACCAGGCCGTTACGTCCCTCCACTTT
>NA|16|NA|TRBJ1-4|TRBV19
CASSILDTATNEKLFF
TGTGCCAGTAGTATCCTGGACACTGCAACCAATGAAAAACTGTTTTTT
>NA|13|NA|TRBJ1-4|TRBV28
CASLATSREKLFF
TGTGCCAGCCTAGCGACCAGTAGGGAAAAACTGTTTTTT
>NA|19|TRBD2|TRBJ2-3|TRBV27
CASSFRLAGESKRTDTQYF
TGTGCCAGCAGTTTCAGACTAGCGGGAGAATCAAAGCGCACAGATACGCAGTATTTT
>NA|14|NA|TRBJ2-2|TRBV27
CASTPRGLPGELFF
TGTGCCAGCACCCCCAGGGGACTACCCGGGGAGCTGTTTTTT
>NA|15|TRBD2|TRBJ2-5|TRBV2
CASSEPAGGWETQYF
TGTGCCAGCAGTGAACCAGCGGGGGGATGGGAGACCCAGTACTTC
>NA|14|NA|TRBJ2-2|TRBV5-6
CASSHGTPTGELFF
TGTGCCAGCAGCCACGGGACACCCACCGGGGAGCTGTTTTTT
>NA|18|TRBD2|TRBJ2-2|TRBV7-3
CASSFQPLLAGLTGELFF
TGTGCCAGCAGCTTCCAGCCGCTTCTAGCGGGGTTAACCGGGGAGCTGTTTTTT
>NA|14|TRBD2|TRBJ2-7|TRBV6-4
CASRAGTSGSKQYF
TGTGCCAGCAGGGCAGGGACTAGCGGGAGTAAGCAGTACTTC
>NA|20|NA|TRBJ2-3|TRBV15
CATSRDSALNRIPSTDTRYF
TGTGCCACCAGCAGAGATTCCGCCTTGAACAGGATCCCCAGCACAGATACGCGGTATTTT